These T cell receptor beta chains were read from a single sample in a study of early T cells in non-severe SARS-CoV-2 infection. Using its own MiXCR run on the 5' RACE reads, TCRdb lists one record per CDR3 protein. The sample lists approximately 69,000 distinct CDR3 sequences, around 12% occurring once. Here the sequenced sample was whole blood, taken at baseline. The source is an adult who was a healthcare worker with PCR-confirmed SARS-CoV-2 infection or an uninfected control (not recorded which). Each CDR3 is given with its conserved first and last residue.

v_call	j_call	cdr3_aa
TRBV4-3	TRBJ2-3	CASSQSRDRGTDTQYF
TRBV20-1	TRBJ1-1	CSALGALNTEAFF
TRBV5-1	TRBJ1-2	CASSLETVGYTF
TRBV5-4	TRBJ2-7	CASSPHLTSSYEQYF
TRBV2	TRBJ1-5	CATAGEGNQPQHF
TRBV18	TRBJ1-4	CASSPQGWEKLFF
TRBV6-5	TRBJ2-3	CASSLWRGADTQNF
TRBV5-1	TRBJ1-1	CASRTGTANTEAFF
TRBV24-1	TRBJ2-1	CATSDLRREQFF
TRBV7-9	TRBJ1-4	CASRSGTANEKLFF
TRBV5-1	TRBJ1-5	CASSPYGELGGGQPQHF
TRBV29-1	TRBJ1-1	CSVESRGREAFF
TRBV6-5	TRBJ2-5	CASYRGRQETQYF
TRBV29-1	TRBJ2-1	CSVDLLAGGNEQFF
TRBV4-3	TRBJ1-2	CASSQDVDYGYTF
TRBV12-3/TRBV12-4	TRBJ1-2	CASSLEAGTGRTYGYTF
TRBV5-1	TRBJ2-1	CASSSSGYPYNEQFF
TRBV7-9	TRBJ1-3	CASRPGGGTIYF
TRBV11-2	TRBJ2-7	CASSLSSRGSYEQYF
TRBV5-5	TRBJ2-1	CASSLGLVFNEQFF
TRBV4-2	TRBJ2-7	CASSREGGRHYEQYF
TRBV6-5	TRBJ1-2	CASGTGIYGYTF
TRBV9	TRBJ2-1	CASSVASFRYNEQFF
TRBV20-1	TRBJ2-4	CSAGVELAKNIQYF
TRBV7-9	TRBJ2-3	CASSLESLAKDTQYF
TRBV2	TRBJ2-3	CASRGTSGGTDTQYF
TRBV24-1	TRBJ1-5	CATSDRDRGYNQPQHF
TRBV7-9	TRBJ2-5	CASSLWRQGQETQYF
TRBV5-4	TRBJ2-3	CASSLTGTDTQYF
TRBV28	TRBJ2-2	CASSLRIRANTGELFF
TRBV4-3	TRBJ1-1	CASSQGEVEEPGGARMTEAFF
TRBV29-1	TRBJ2-1	CSVRGTGYNEQFF
TRBV11-2	TRBJ2-4	CASSPSGTGLNIQYF
TRBV6-2/TRBV6-3	TRBJ2-7	CASSPLGTEQYF
TRBV7-6	TRBJ2-7	CASSLSGTGYEQYF
TRBV3-1	TRBJ2-7	CASSLTSGGSYEQYF
TRBV11-2	TRBJ2-7	CASSVVGQFNEQYF
TRBV29-1	TRBJ2-5	CSVERGAGETQYF
TRBV2	TRBJ1-5	CASSRSYSNQPQHF
TRBV6-2/TRBV6-3	TRBJ2-1	CASSPPPGRGRFIGQFF
TRBV28	TRBJ2-7	CASSLSPGRYEQYF
TRBV12-3/TRBV12-4	TRBJ2-6	CASSSYSGANVLTF
TRBV5-8	TRBJ2-1	CASSLDRGRWNEQFF
TRBV29-1	TRBJ2-3	CSVEGVTGTDTQYF